The 15 T cell receptor beta chains below all came from one sample that was sequenced in a study of PD-1 blockade in mismatch repair-deficient tumors. TCRdb's table, derived via immunoSEQ multiplex PCR, lists solely in-frame clones and lacks some. The sample yields under 85,000 clones, around four fifths seen once. The sequenced sample was peripheral blood, obtained 2 weeks after starting pembrolizumab. The receptors were gathered from an adult with mismatch repair-deficient cancer.

This clone showed up many times. The V gene is TRBV7-9, the J gene TRBJ2-2; either TRBD1 or TRBD2 may supply D (5 bases each). CDR1 is SEHNR and CDR2 is FQNEAQ in the germline V gene (reference sequence). The CDR3 has 16 residues. Trimming stripped 5 bases from V and 2 bases from J, with 15 bases between. This CDR3 is CASSQGRGVNTGELFF. CDR3 coding DNA: TGTGCCAGCAGCCAGGGCCGAGGGGTAAACACCGGGGAGCTGTTTTTT. Variable domain in full (rest from reference TRBV7-9 and TRBJ2-2): DTGVSQNPRHKITKRGQNVTFRCDPISEHNRLYWYRQTLGQGPEFLTYFQNEAQLEKSRLLSDRFSAERPKGSFSTLEIQRTEQGDSAMYLCASSQGRGVNTGELFFGEGSRLTVL.

This chain joins TRBV7-3 and TRBJ2-1; 13 bases are a match to TRBD2. The CDR3 runs to 18 residues. CDR1 and CDR2 from the germline V gene are SGHTA and FQGTGA. Unmatched junction bases numbered 7, after V lost 5 bases and J lost 0 bases. The CDR3 reads CASSQTSGRTSSYNEQFF. In DNA form, the CDR3 reads TGTGCCAGCAGCCAGACTAGCGGGAGGACTAGCTCCTACAATGAGCAGTTCTTC.

The rearrangement uses TRBV25-1 and TRBJ2-1; 7 nucleotides align to TRBD1. Losses at the gene ends were 2 bases for V and 6 bases for J; bases not matched to a gene: 4. CDR1 is MGHDK, CDR2 SYGVNS, per germline. This CDR3 contains 14 residues. This CDR3 is CASSEPGQSNEQFF. CDR3 bases: TGTGCCAGCAGTGAACCGGGACAGAGCAATGAGCAGTTCTTC.

The chain joins TRBV4-3 to TRBJ2-3, with 11 positions matching TRBD2. This CDR3 spans 16 amino acids. V was clipped by 0 bases and J by 4 bases; unmatched bases: 3. Germline values: CDR1 LGHNA, CDR2 YSLEER. The chain's CDR3 is CASSQEVAGGADTQYF. The DNA for the CDR3 is TGCGCCAGCAGCCAAGAGGTAGCGGGAGGGGCAGATACGCAGTATTTT.

The CDR3 spells CASSFSGRGNTIYF. Written as DNA, the CDR3 is TGTGCCAGCAGCTTTAGTGGTCGTGGAAACACCATATATTTT. V usage is TRBV7-8 and J usage is TRBJ1-3; D unclear. Deletions cut 3 bases from V and 3 bases from J, with 9 bases between. The CDR3 is made up of 14 amino acids. Germline V CDR1 and CDR2: SGHVS, FQNEAQ.

The J gene is TRBJ1-1, the V gene TRBV6-1, with 8 bases identical to TRBD1. The CDR3 sequence is 14 residues long. The germline V gene has CDR1 MNHNS and CDR2 SASEGT. The V and J ends lost 6 bases and 3 bases, in that order; junction bases with no gene match: 6. The CDR3 sequence: CASSRQGRDTEAFF. Written as DNA, the CDR3 is TGTGCCAGCAGCCGACAGGGGCGGGACACTGAAGCTTTCTTT.

A word on this clone: The junction shows a germline mismatch at one end, possibly a read error. CDR3 protein: CASSPTRGRNIF. In DNA form, the CDR3 reads TGTGCCAGCAGTCCAACACGGGGGCGGAATATCTTT. The rearrangement links TRBV6-5 to TRBJ1-1, with a possible D match to TRBD1 (6 bases). CDR1 is MNHEY, CDR2 SVGAGI, per germline. CDR3 size: 12 residues.

The V and J genes are TRBV11-3 and TRBJ2-3; D possibly corresponds to TRBD2 (6 bases). Between the trimmed V and J ends, which lost 1 base and 0 bases, there was a span of 8 bases. This CDR3 spans 15 amino acids. The germline V gene has CDR1 SGHNT and CDR2 YENEEA. The chain's CDR3 is CASSLVAGSTDTQYF. The CDR3 DNA sequence: TGTGCCAGCAGCTTAGTCGCGGGAAGCACAGATACGCAGTATTTT.

This clone was found a few times. The V call is TRBV29-1, the J call TRBJ1-2; D remains ambiguous. Trimming shortened V by 1 base and J by 0 bases, and 3 bases separated the two germline ends. There are 12 residues in the CDR3. Germline-derived CDR1 and CDR2 are SQVTM and ANQGSEA. The CDR3 is CSVEGTNYGYTF. The CDR3 coding sequence is TGCAGCGTTGAAGGTACTAACTATGGCTACACCTTC.

The chain carries TRBV9 and TRBJ2-3; 10 nucleotides align to TRBD2. The germline gives CDR1 SGDLS, CDR2 YYNGEE. The CDR3 has 14 amino acids. V gave up 5 bases and J gave up 3 bases; unmatched junction bases: 3. CDR3 DNA sequence: TGTGCCAGCAGTCAAGCGGGAGGGACAGATACGCAGTATTTT. It yields the protein CASSQAGGTDTQYF.

The chain uses TRBV2 and TRBJ2-3, with a weak D call TRBD2 (6 bases). The CDR3 spans 16 residues. The germline CDR1 and CDR2 sequences are SNHLY and FYNNEI. V lost 4 bases and J 0 bases, leaving 14 bases between the germline ends. CDR3 region: CASSVFGGRSTDTQYF. Written as DNA, the CDR3 is TGTGCCAGCAGTGTATTCGGGGGTCGTAGCACAGATACGCAGTATTTT.

In its sample, this clone was seen a few times. The rearrangement joins TRBV6-4 to TRBJ2-7, with TRBD2 matching over 10 bases. Germline loops: CDR1 MRHNA, CDR2 SNTAGT. The V segment lost 3 bases and the J segment 5 bases; nucleotides outside the gene matches: 7. The CDR3 is 15 amino acids. The CDR3 is CASSESAGGPDEQYF. CDR3 bases: TGTGCCAGCAGTGAATCAGCGGGAGGGCCAGACGAGCAGTACTTC.

The V gene is TRBV11-3, the J gene TRBJ2-7; 9 bases are shared with TRBD1. The V segment lost 4 bases and the J segment 3 bases; nucleotides outside the gene matches: 4. The CDR3 has 14 amino acids. CDR1 and CDR2 from the germline V gene are SGHNT and YENEEA. The CDR3: CASSSGQGGYEQYF. DNA for the CDR3: TGTGCCAGCAGCTCGGGACAGGGCGGCTACGAGCAGTACTTC.

DNA for the CDR3: TGTGCCAGCAGCAATCATCGTGGGCTAGCGGGAGTTTACAATGAGCAGTTCTTC. This gives the protein CASSNHRGLAGVYNEQFF. The genes are TRBV21-1 and TRBJ2-1; the table gives TRBD2 as D, unverified against the DNA. TRBV21-1 is recorded as a pseudogene. CDR3 length: 18 residues.

The chain combines TRBV19 with TRBJ2-3, with 12 bases identical to TRBD2. Germline lookup yields CDR1 LNHDA and CDR2 SQIVND (reference sequence). Trimming removed 4 bases from V and 4 bases from J; junction bases left unmatched: 6. CDR3 length equals 16 residues. The chain's CDR3 is CASSTQTSGSPDTQYF. The CDR3, as DNA: TGTGCCAGTAGTACCCAGACTAGCGGGAGTCCAGATACGCAGTATTTT.